A selection of T cell receptor beta chains follows, all from one sample in a study of post-analysis software for immune sequencing data. TCRdb reprocessed the PCR reads with MiXCR, giving one entry per CDR3 protein. Among around 200,000 distinct CDR3 sequences listed, approximately 30% were seen once. Specimen: blood. Receptors were obtained from a girl aged 2-17 years with multiple sclerosis. CDR3s include the opening cysteine and the closing phenylalanine or tryptophan. D genes are given only for firm matches. A clone size is listed for some rows: how often the clone was seen (once, few, many), or a class if it is expanded.

clone_size: many; j_call: TRBJ1-1; d_call: NA; v_call: TRBV29-1; cdr3_nt: TGCAGCGTCCTTGGCGGGCGGGACACTGAAGCTTTCTTT; cdr3_aa: CSVLGGRDTEAFF
clone_size: many; j_call: TRBJ1-4; d_call: NA; v_call: TRBV4-1; cdr3_nt: TGCGCCAGCAGCCAAGATAAAGGGGGAAAACTGTTTTTT; cdr3_aa: CASSQDKGGKLFF
clone_size: once; j_call: TRBJ1-2; d_call: TRBD1; v_call: TRBV20-1; cdr3_nt: TGCAGTGCTAGGGATACAAACAGGGGCGGTCAAGGCTACACCTTC; cdr3_aa: CSARDTNRGGQGYTF
clone_size: many; j_call: TRBJ2-3; d_call: NA; v_call: TRBV20-1; cdr3_nt: TGCAGTGCTAGCTCGCCAAGCACAGATACGCAGTATTTT; cdr3_aa: CSASSPSTDTQYF
clone_size: NA; j_call: TRBJ1-1; d_call: NA; v_call: TRBV5-1; cdr3_nt: TGCGCCAGCAGCTTGGTCCCACCAGGGAGGATGAACACTGAAGCTTTCTTT; cdr3_aa: CASSLVPPGRMNTEAFF
clone_size: few; j_call: TRBJ1-5; d_call: TRBD1; v_call: TRBV5-1; cdr3_nt: TGCGCCAGCAGCTTGGAGACAGGGGGTGGTCAGCCCCAGCATTTT; cdr3_aa: CASSLETGGGQPQHF
clone_size: NA; j_call: TRBJ2-1; d_call: TRBD1; v_call: TRBV6-2/TRBV6-3; cdr3_nt: TGTGCCAGCAGTCAGGGGGGACAGGGTAAGAATGAGCAGTTCTTC; cdr3_aa: CASSQGGQGKNEQFF
clone_size: many; j_call: TRBJ1-2; d_call: NA; v_call: TRBV12-3/TRBV12-4; cdr3_nt: TGTGCCAGCAGTGGCCAGCTCTATGGCTACACCTTC; cdr3_aa: CASSGQLYGYTF
clone_size: many; j_call: TRBJ2-1; d_call: TRBD2; v_call: TRBV7-9; cdr3_nt: TGTGCCAGCAGTCTACGTAGCGGGAGTAAGAATGAGCAGTTCTTC; cdr3_aa: CASSLRSGSKNEQFF
clone_size: NA; j_call: TRBJ1-1; d_call: NA; v_call: TRBV20-1; cdr3_nt: TGCAGTGCTAGGACAGACGGGAACACTGAAGCTTTCTTT; cdr3_aa: CSARTDGNTEAFF
clone_size: many; j_call: TRBJ1-2; d_call: TRBD1; v_call: TRBV2; cdr3_nt: TGTGCCAGCAGTGATGGGACAGCGGGTAACTATGGCTACACCTTC; cdr3_aa: CASSDGTAGNYGYTF
clone_size: few; j_call: TRBJ2-7; d_call: NA; v_call: TRBV25-1; cdr3_nt: TGTGCCAGCAGTGAATCTGGGTTGGACGGAATCAAGACCTACGAGCAGTACTTC; cdr3_aa: CASSESGLDGIKTYEQYF
clone_size: few; j_call: TRBJ1-2; d_call: NA; v_call: TRBV30; cdr3_nt: TGTGCCTGGACCCTTGCGCGGGGTCTGTTGGACTACACCTTC; cdr3_aa: CAWTLARGLLDYTF